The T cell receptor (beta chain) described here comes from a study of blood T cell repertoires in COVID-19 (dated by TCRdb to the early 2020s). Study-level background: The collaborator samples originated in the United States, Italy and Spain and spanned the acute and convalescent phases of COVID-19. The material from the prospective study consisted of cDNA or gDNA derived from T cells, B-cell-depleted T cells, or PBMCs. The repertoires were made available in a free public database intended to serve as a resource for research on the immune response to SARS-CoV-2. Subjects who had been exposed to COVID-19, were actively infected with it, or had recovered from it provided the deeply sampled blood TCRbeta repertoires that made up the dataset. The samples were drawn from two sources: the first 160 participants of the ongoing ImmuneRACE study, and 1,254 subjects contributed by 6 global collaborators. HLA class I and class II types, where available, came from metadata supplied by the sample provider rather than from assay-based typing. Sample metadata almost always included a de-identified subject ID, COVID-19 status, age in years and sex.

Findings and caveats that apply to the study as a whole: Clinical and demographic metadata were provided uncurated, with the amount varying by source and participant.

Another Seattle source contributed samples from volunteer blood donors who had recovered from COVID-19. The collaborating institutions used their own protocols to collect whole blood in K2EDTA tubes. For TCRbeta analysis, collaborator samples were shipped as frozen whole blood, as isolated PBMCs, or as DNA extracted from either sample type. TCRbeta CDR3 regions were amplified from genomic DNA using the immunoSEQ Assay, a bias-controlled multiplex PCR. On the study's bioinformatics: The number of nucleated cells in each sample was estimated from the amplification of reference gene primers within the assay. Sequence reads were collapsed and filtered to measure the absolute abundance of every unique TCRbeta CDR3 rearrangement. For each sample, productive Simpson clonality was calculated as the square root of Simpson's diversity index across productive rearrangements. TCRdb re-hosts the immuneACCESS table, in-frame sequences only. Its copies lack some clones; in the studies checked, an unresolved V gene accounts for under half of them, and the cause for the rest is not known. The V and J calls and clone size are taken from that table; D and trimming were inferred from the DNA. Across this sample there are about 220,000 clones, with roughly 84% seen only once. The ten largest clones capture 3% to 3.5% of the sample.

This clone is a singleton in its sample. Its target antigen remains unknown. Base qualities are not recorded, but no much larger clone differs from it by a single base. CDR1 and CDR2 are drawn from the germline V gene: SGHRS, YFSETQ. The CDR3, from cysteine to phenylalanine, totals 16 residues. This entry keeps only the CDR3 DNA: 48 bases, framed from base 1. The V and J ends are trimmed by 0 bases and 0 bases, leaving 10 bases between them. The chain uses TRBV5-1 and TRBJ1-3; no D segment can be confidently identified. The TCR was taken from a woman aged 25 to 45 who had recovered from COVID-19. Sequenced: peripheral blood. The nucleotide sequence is TGCGCCAGCAGCTTGGAGGTCAGCGGCTCTGGAAACACCATATATTTT. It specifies CASSLEVSGSGNTIYF. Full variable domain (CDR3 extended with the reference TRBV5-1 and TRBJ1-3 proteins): KAGVTQTPRYLIKTRGQQVTLSCSPISGHRSVSWYQQTPGQGLQFLFEYFSETQRNKGNFPGRFSGRQFSNSRSEMNVSTLELGDSALYLCASSLEVSGSGNTIYFGEGSWLTVV.